The 10 T cell receptor beta chains reported below all come from one sample, sequenced in a study of T cell changes during pregnancy in multiple sclerosis. Method: immunoSEQ multiplex PCR; TCRdb's copy keeps in-frame clones and lacks some. Among 39,000 or so clones listed, 94% were seen once. Sequencing was performed on CD8+ T cells from peripheral blood mononuclear cells, taken in the third trimester of pregnancy. Source of these receptors: a female donor with multiple sclerosis, enrolled in a pregnancy study.

V gene TRBV7-9 combines with J gene TRBJ2-7; TRBD1 matches 10 bases. V shed 4 bases, J shed 3 bases, and the junction held 9 bases outside the gene matches. Germline V CDR1 and CDR2: SEHNR, FQNEAQ (reference sequence). The CDR3 runs to 16 residues. The CDR3 loop is CASSSSRDRGDYEQYF. The CDR3 DNA sequence: TGTGCCAGCAGCTCGTCCCGGGACAGGGGAGACTACGAGCAGTACTTC.

V and J are TRBV2 and TRBJ2-6, with TRBD1 identical over 7 bases. Trimming cost V 7 bases and J 2 bases; bases outside gene matches: 14. The CDR3 loop spans 18 amino acids. Germline CDR1 reads SNHLY; CDR2 reads FYNNEI. DNA of the CDR3: TGTGCCAGCATTCTAAGGACAGGCCCCCTAACTGGGGCCAACGTCCTGACTTTC. Its translation is CASILRTGPLTGANVLTF.

Comments on this clone: One junction end does not reproduce the germline sequence, and a read error may be involved. V is TRBV7-7 and J is TRBJ1-1, with D uncertain. The CDR3 extends over 14 amino acids. Germline V gene sequence: CDR1 SSHAT, CDR2 FNYEAQ (reference sequence). CDR3 amino acids: CASSPRFMNTEAFF. CDR3 nucleotides: TGTGCTAGCAGCCCCAGGTTCATGAACACTGAAGCTTTCTTT.

This chain links TRBV20-1 with TRBJ2-5; unclear D gene. The CDR3 consists of 10 residues. V lost 5 bases to trimming and J lost 5 bases, with 6 bases between them. The germline CDR1 and CDR2 sequences are DFQATT and SNEGSKA (reference sequence). In DNA, the CDR3 is TGCAGTGCTCTCGGGGAGACCCAGTACTTC. Translated, it gives CSALGETQYF.

The genes are TRBV30 and TRBJ1-1, with TRBD1 matching over 9 bases. The CDR3 covers 11 residues. Germline V gene data show CDR1 as GTSNPN and CDR2 as SVGIG (reference sequence). V was pared by 6 bases and J by 10 bases, with 6 bases of the junction left unmatched. Here the CDR3 DNA reads TGTGCCTGCCCGGGACAGGGATCAGCTTTCTTT. Its translation: CACPGQGSAFF. The variable domain in full, with the rest retrieved from reference TRBV30 and TRBJ1-1, is SQTIHQWPATLVQPVGSPLSLECTVEGTSNPNLYWYRQAAGRGLQLLFYSVGIGQISSEVPQNLSASRPQDRQFILSSKKLLLSDSGFYLCACPGQGSAFFGQGTRLTVV.

This clone was seen once. The chain has TRBV5-5 and TRBJ2-3; 9 bases are a match to TRBD2. Germline values: CDR1 SGHKS, CDR2 YYEKEE (reference sequence). The length of the CDR3 is 16 residues. V trimming: 1 base; J trimming: 4 bases; junction bases outside the gene matches: 7. CDR3 residues: CASSLMAGGSPDTQYF. The CDR3 DNA sequence: TGTGCCAGCAGCTTGATGGCGGGAGGGTCACCAGATACGCAGTATTTT.

The V and J genes are TRBV5-4 and TRBJ2-1; weak D call: TRBD2 (7 bases). Germline V CDR1 and CDR2: SGHNT, YYREEE (reference sequence). The CDR3 extends over 15 amino acids. V was pared by 2 bases and J by 5 bases, with 14 bases between. In DNA, the CDR3 is TGTGCCAGCAGCTTTGAGGGGGGGATTGACAATGAGCAGTTCTTC. Residues: CASSFEGGIDNEQFF.

The V call is TRBV7-9, the J call TRBJ2-5; TRBD2 agrees at 7 bases. V dropped 8 bases and J dropped 2; count of bases not matched to a gene: 5. This CDR3 contains 13 residues. The germline V gene has CDR1 SEHNR and CDR2 FQNEAQ (reference sequence). The chain's CDR3 is CASGGDRQETQYF. The DNA for the CDR3 is TGTGCCAGCGGGGGGGACCGTCAAGAGACCCAGTACTTC.

This clone is a singleton in its sample. The V gene is TRBV21-1, the J gene TRBJ2-1; the table calls TRBD2, which could not be checked here. TRBV21-1 is tagged as a pseudogene. This CDR3 is 10 amino acids long. CDR3 in DNA: TGTGCCAGCACCCGGGGGGAGCAGTTCTTC. It encodes CASTRGEQFF.

The rearrangement uses TRBV6-6 and TRBJ1-1; D ambiguous. This CDR3 region has 14 residues. The V gene's germline CDR1 is MNHNY and CDR2 SVGAGI (reference sequence). V shed 2 bases and J shed 2 bases, with 9 bases lying between them. The CDR3: CASSYGHYNTEAFF. As DNA, the CDR3 is TGTGCCAGCAGTTACGGGCATTACAACACTGAAGCTTTCTTT.